These T cell receptor beta chains were read from a single sample in a study of CD8 T cells in ankylosing spondylitis. TCRdb re-called the 5' RACE reads through MiXCR, storing one row per CDR3 protein. The sample includes 200,000 to 300,000 distinct CDR3 sequences, 8% to 9% of them seen just once. Sequencing input: blood, either unsorted or a sorted T cell fraction (not recorded which). The receptor source for this set is a female donor with ankylosing spondylitis or in good health (not recorded which). Both conserved end residues are trimmed from each CDR3.

ASSLGPSSRGDTQY,TRBJ2-3,TRBV7-2
ASSSTGTGAMNTEAF,TRBJ1-1,TRBV5-1
ASSLRDPATDTQY,TRBJ2-3,TRBV6-2/TRBV6-3
SAHGTAPTDTQY,TRBJ2-3,TRBV20-1
ASSVEGSGSIHNEQF,TRBJ2-1,TRBV9
ASRVSGTGELF,TRBJ2-2,TRBV12-3/TRBV12-4
ASSYSDGETQY,TRBJ2-5,TRBV6-5
ASSLSGRGNEQF,TRBJ2-1,TRBV9
ASSLSQYEQY,TRBJ2-7,TRBV7-9
ASSLEEWSVNF,TRBJ1-1,TRBV5-1
ASSRGQGETQY,TRBJ2-5,TRBV7-2
ATRTGGESYEQY,TRBJ2-7,TRBV28
ASRGDRGSYNEQF,TRBJ2-1,TRBV5-4
SASQIAGSTDTQY,TRBJ2-3,TRBV20-1
SVPGTVYNEQF,TRBJ2-1,TRBV29-1
ASTGERDPHYEQY,TRBJ2-7,TRBV5-1
ASSQGGGRVDEQY,TRBJ2-7,TRBV3-1
ASSQTESSYEQY,TRBJ2-7,TRBV3-1
ATSDTRTGEGYEQF,TRBJ2-1,TRBV24-1
ASSQDWDRVAEAF,TRBJ1-1,TRBV4-3
ASSLDGTENEKLF,TRBJ1-4,TRBV7-9
ASSLGGGIYTEAF,TRBJ1-1,TRBV7-8
SASRLAGGLDTQY,TRBJ2-3,TRBV20-1